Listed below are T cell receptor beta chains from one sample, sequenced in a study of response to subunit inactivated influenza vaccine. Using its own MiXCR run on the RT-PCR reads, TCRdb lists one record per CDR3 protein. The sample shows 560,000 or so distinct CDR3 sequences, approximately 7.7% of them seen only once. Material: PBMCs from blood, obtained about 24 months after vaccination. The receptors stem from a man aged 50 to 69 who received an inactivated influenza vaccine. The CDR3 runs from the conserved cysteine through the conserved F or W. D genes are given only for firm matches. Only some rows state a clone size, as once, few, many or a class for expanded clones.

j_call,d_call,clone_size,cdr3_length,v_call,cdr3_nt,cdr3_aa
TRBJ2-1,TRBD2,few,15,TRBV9,TGTGCCAGCAGCGTGGGCGGGGGGGCCGGCAATGAGCAGTTCTTC,CASSVGGGAGNEQFF
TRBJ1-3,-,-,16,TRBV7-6,TGTGCCAGCAGCTTAGGCCTGAGCAGGGGCGGAAACACCATATATTTT,CASSLGLSRGGNTIYF
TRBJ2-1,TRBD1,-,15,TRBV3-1,TGTGCCAGCAGCCGCGGAGGGACAGGAAAGAATGAGCAGTTCTTC,CASSRGGTGKNEQFF
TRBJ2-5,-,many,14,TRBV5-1,TGCGCCAGCAGCTTGGTCCCCCCCGGAGAGACCCAGTACTTC,CASSLVPPGETQYF
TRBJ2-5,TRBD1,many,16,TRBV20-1,TGCAGTGCTAGAGATCTAGGACAGGGAGTAGGAGAGACCCAGTACTTC,CSARDLGQGVGETQYF
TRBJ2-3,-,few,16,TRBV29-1,TGCAGCGTAGTCAGGGATCTAGCGAAGGGGACAGATACGCAGTATTTT,CSVVRDLAKGTDTQYF
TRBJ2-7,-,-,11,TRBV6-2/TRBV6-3,TGTGCCAGCAGCCGAAGGAACCAGCAGTACTTC,CASSRRNQQYF
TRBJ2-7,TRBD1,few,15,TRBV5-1,TGCGCCAGCACTTTAGGACCGGGACAGAGCTACGAGCAGTACTTC,CASTLGPGQSYEQYF
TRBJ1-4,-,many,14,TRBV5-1,TGCGCCAGCAGCCTGGGGAGAGAGGATGAAAAACTGTTTTTT,CASSLGREDEKLFF
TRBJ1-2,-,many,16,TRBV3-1,TGTGCCAGCAGCCAAGATTCCACAGCCGGGCGCTATGGCTACACCTTC,CASSQDSTAGRYGYTF
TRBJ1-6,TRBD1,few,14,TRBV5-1,TGCGCCAGCAGCTGGGGACAGGGTGATTCACCCCTCCACTTT,CASSWGQGDSPLHF
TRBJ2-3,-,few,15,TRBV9,TGTGCCAGCAGCGTGGCGTTTCAGGCAGGAGATACGCAGTATTTT,CASSVAFQAGDTQYF
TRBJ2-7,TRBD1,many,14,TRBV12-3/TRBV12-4,TGTGCCAGCAGTCTTCCCGGGACAGGGTACGAGCAGTACTTC,CASSLPGTGYEQYF
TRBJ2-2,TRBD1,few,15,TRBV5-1,TGCGCCAGCAGCTTGTCGGGACAGGGTATCGGGGAGCTGTTTTTT,CASSLSGQGIGELFF
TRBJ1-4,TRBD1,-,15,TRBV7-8,TGTGGCAGCAGCACCACCGGGACAGCCGCTGAAAAACTGTTTTTT,CGSSTTGTAAEKLFF
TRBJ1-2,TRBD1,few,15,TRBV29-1,TGCAGCGTTGGGAGAGGGACAGAGACTAACTATGGCTACACCTTC,CSVGRGTETNYGYTF
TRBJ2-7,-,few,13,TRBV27,TGTGCCAGCAGTACGGACGCACGATACGAGCAGTACTTC,CASSTDARYEQYF
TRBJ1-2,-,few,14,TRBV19,TGTGCCAGTAGCCTTTTACCAGTAGGCGGGGGCTACACCTTC,CASSLLPVGGGYTF
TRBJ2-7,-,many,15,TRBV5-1,TGCGCCAGCAGCTTGTCGACCATAGGGAGGTACGAGCAGTACTTC,CASSLSTIGRYEQYF
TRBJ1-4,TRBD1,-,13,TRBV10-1,TGCGCCAGCACGATGAACAGGGGTGGAAAACTGTTTTTT,CASTMNRGGKLFF
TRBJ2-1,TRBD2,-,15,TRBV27,TGTGCCAGCAGTAGAGGGCGGGGGGGCCATGGTGAGCAGTTCTTC,CASSRGRGGHGEQFF